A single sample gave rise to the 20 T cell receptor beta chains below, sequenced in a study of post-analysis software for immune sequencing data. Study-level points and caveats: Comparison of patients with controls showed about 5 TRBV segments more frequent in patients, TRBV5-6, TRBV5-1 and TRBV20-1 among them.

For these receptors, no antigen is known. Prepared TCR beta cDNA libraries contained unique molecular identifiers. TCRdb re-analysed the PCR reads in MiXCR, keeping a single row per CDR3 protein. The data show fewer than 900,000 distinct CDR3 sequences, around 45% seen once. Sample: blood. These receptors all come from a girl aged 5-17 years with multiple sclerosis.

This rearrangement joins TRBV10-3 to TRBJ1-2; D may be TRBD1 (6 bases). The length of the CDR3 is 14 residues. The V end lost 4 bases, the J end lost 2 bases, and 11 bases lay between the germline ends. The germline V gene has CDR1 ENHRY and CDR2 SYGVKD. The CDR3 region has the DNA TGTGCCATCAGTGGGGCCAGGGGAAACTATGGCTACACCTTC. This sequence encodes CAISGARGNYGYTF.

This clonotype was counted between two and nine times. CDR3 DNA sequence: TGTGCCAGCAGTTACATCGACGGCGCCTACGAGCAGTACTTC. The encoded protein is CASSYIDGAYEQYF. V and J are TRBV6-6 and TRBJ2-7; no reliable D call. CDR1 and CDR2 from the germline V gene are MNHNY and SVGAGI (reference sequence). Deletions cut 2 bases from V and 2 bases from J, with 10 bases between. This CDR3 comprises 14 residues.

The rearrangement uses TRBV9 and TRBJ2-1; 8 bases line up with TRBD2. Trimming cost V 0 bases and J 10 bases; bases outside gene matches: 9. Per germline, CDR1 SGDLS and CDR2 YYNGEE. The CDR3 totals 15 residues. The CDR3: CASSVGGGGNREQFF. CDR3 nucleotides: TGTGCCAGCAGCGTAGGAGGCGGGGGGAACAGAGAGCAGTTCTTC.

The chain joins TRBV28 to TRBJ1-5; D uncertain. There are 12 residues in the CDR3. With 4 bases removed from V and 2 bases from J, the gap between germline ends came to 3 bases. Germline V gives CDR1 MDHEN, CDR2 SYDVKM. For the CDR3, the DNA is TGTGCCAGCAGTTCCCGCAATCAGCCCCAGCATTTT. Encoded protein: CASSSRNQPQHF.

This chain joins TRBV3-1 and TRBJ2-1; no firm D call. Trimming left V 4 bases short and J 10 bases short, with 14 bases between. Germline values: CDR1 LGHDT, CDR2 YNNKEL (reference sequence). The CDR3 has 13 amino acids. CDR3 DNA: TGTGCCAGCAGCCGCGACGGTTCTCAGGAGCAGTTCTTC. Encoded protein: CASSRDGSQEQFF.

This CDR3 is CAISESAGVGETQYF. The DNA for the CDR3 is TGTGCCATCAGTGAGTCTGCGGGAGTAGGAGAGACCCAGTACTTC. The chain has TRBV10-3 and TRBJ2-5, with 7 nucleotides matching TRBD2. Germline V gives CDR1 ENHRY, CDR2 SYGVKD. This CDR3 is built from 15 residues. Losses at the gene ends were 0 bases for V and 4 bases for J; bases not matched to a gene: 5.

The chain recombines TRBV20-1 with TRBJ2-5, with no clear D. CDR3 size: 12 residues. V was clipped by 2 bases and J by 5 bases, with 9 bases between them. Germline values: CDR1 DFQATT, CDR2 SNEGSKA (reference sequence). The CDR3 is CSARQLRETQYF. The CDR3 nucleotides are TGCAGTGCTAGACAGCTGAGGGAGACCCAGTACTTC.

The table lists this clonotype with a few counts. The CDR3 DNA is TGTGCCAGCAGTGTTAGCGTGGGTCTGGACAATGAGCAGTTCTTC. This translates into CASSVSVGLDNEQFF. J is TRBJ2-1 and V is TRBV7-3, with D perhaps matching TRBD2 (5 bases). Deletions cut 6 bases from V and 5 bases from J, with 17 bases between. Germline V gene data show CDR1 as SGHTA and CDR2 as FQGTGA. There are 15 residues in the CDR3.

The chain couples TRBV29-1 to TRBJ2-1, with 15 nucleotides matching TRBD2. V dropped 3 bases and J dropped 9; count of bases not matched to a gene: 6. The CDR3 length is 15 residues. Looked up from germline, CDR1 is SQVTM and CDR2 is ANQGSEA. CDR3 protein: CSVDLGLAGGGEQFF. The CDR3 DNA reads TGCAGCGTTGATTTGGGACTAGCGGGAGGCGGTGAGCAGTTCTTC.

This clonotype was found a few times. CDR3 DNA: TGTGCCAGCAGTGTTGGCGGGAGAGAGACCCAGTACTTC. Its translation is CASSVGGRETQYF. The V call is TRBV25-1, the J call TRBJ2-5; 7 nucleotides agree with TRBD2. With 4 bases clipped from V and 4 bases from J, the junction kept 3 bases outside the gene matches. This CDR3 contains 13 residues. Germline-derived CDR1 and CDR2 are MGHDK and SYGVNS.

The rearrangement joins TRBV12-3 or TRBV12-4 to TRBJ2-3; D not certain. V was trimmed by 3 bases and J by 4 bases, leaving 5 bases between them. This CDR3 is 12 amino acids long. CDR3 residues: CASSFPADTQYF. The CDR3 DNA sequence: TGTGCCAGCAGTTTCCCAGCAGATACGCAGTATTTT.

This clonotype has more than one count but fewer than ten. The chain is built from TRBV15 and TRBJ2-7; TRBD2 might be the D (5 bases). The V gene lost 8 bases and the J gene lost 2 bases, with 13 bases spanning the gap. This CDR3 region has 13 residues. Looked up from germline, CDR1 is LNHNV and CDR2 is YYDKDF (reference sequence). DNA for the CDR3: TGTGCCACCTCTTTAGCGCGAACCTACGAGCAGTACTTC. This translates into CATSLARTYEQYF. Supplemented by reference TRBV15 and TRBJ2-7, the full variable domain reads DAMVIQNPRYQVTQFGKPVTLSCSQTLNHNVMYWYQQKSSQAPKLLFHYYDKDFNNEADTPDNFQSRRPNTSFCFLDIRSPGLGDTAMYLCATSLARTYEQYFGPGTRLTVT.

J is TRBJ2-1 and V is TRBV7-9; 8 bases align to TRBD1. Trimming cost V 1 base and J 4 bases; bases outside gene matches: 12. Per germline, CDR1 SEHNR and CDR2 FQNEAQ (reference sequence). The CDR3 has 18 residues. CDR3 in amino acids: CASSLVNTGTGRYNEQFF. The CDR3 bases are TGTGCCAGCAGCTTAGTTAACACCGGGACAGGAAGATACAATGAGCAGTTCTTC.

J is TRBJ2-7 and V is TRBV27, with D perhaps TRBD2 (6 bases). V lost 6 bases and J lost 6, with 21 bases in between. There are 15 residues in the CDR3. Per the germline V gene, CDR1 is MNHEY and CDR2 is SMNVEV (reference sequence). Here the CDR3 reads CASRRARVSGAEQYF. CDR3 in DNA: TGTGCCAGCAGGAGAGCTAGGGTTTCGGGAGCCGAGCAGTACTTC.

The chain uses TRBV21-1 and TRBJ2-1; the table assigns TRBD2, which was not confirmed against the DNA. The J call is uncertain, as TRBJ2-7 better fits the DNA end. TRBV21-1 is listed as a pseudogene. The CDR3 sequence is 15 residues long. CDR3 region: CASSRKGRVYFEQYF. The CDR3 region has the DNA TGTGCCAGCAGCAGAAAGGGGAGGGTCTACTTCGAGCAGTACTTC.

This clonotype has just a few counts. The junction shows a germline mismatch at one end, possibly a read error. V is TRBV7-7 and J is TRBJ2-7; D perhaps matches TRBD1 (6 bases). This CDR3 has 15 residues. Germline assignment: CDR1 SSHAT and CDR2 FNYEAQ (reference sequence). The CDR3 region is CASSLEPGEGYEQYF. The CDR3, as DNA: TGTGCTAGCAGCTTAGAACCAGGGGAAGGCTACGAGCAGTACTTC.

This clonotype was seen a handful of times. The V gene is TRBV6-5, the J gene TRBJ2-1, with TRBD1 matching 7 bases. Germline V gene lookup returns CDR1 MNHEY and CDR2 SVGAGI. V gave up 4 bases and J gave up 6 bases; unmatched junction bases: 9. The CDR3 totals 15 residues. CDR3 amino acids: CASSLYRDSPNEQFF. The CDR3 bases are TGTGCCAGCAGTTTATACCGGGACAGCCCCAATGAGCAGTTCTTC.

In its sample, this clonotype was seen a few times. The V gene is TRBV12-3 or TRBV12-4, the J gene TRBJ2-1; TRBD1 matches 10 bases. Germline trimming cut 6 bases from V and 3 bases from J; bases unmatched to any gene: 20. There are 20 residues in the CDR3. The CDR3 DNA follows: TGTGCCAGCAGCGAGAGCGCGAGGACCGGGACAGGGGCACGCTACAATGAGCAGTTCTTC. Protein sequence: CASSESARTGTGARYNEQFF.

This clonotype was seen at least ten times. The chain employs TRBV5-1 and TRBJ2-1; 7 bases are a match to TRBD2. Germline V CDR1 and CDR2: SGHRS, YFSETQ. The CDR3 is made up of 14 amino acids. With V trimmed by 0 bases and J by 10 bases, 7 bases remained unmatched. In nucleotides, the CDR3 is TGCGCCAGCAGCTTGGGGCTAGCGGACATGGAGCAGTTCTTC. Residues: CASSLGLADMEQFF.

The CDR3 loop is CASSRPLQETQYF. The CDR3 region has the DNA TGTGCCAGCAGTAGGCCGCTCCAAGAGACCCAGTACTTC. This rearrangement joins TRBV7-9 to TRBJ2-5; D ambiguous. This CDR3 contains 13 residues. Per the germline V gene, CDR1 is SEHNR and CDR2 is FQNEAQ (reference sequence). V gave up 6 bases and J gave up 1 base, with 9 bases separating them. Using reference TRBV7-9 and TRBJ2-5 for the parts outside the CDR3, the full variable domain is DTGVSQNPRHKITKRGQNVTFRCDPISEHNRLYWYRQTLGQGPEFLTYFQNEAQLEKSRLLSDRFSAERPKGSFSTLEIQRTEQGDSAMYLCASSRPLQETQYFGPGTRLLVL.